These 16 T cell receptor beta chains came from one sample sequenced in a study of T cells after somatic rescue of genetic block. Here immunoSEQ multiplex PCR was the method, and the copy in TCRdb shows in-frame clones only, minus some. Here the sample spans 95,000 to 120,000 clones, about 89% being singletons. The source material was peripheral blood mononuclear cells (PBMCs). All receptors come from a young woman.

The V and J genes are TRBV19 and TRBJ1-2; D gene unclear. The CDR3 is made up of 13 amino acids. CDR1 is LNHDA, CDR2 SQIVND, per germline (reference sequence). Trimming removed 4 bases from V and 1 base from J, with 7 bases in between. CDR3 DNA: TGTGCCAGTAGTAATCGGGTTAACTATGGCTACACCTTC. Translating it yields CASSNRVNYGYTF.

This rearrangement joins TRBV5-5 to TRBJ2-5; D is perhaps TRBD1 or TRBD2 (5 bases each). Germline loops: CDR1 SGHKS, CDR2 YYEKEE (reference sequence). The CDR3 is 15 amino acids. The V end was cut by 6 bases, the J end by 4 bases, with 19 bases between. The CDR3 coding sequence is TGTGCCAGCACTACCGGGACCCCATGGGGAGAGACCCAGTACTTC. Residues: CASTTGTPWGETQYF. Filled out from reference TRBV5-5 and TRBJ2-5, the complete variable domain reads DAGVTQSPTHLIKTRGQQVTLRCSPISGHKSVSWYQQVLGQGPQFIFQYYEKEERGRGNFPDRFSARQFPNYSSELNVNALLLGDSALYLCASTTGTPWGETQYFGPGTRLLVL.

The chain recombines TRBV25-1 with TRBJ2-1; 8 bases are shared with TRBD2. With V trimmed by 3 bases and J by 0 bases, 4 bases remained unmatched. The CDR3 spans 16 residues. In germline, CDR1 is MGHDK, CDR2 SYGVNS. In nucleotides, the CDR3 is TGTGCCAGCAGTGACCCCGGGGGGGGCTCCTACAATGAGCAGTTCTTC. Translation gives CASSDPGGGSYNEQFF.

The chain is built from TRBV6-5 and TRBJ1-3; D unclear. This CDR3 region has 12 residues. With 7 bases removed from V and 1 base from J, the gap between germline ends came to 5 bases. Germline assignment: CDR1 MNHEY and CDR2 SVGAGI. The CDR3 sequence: CASKTSGNTIYF. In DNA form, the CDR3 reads TGTGCCAGCAAAACATCTGGAAACACCATATATTTT.

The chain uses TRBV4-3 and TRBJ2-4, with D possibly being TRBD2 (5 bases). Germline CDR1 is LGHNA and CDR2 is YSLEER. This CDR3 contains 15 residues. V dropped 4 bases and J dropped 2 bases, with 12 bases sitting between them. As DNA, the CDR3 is TGCGCCAGCAGCCCCTCGAGGGCCCCCAAAAACATTCAGTACTTC. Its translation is CASSPSRAPKNIQYF.

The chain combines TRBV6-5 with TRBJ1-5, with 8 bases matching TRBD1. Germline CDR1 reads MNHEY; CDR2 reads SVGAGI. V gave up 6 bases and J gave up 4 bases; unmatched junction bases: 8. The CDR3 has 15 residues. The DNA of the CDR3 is TGTGCCAGCAGGGGCGACAGGGGACGTAATCAGCCCCAGCATTTT. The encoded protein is CASRGDRGRNQPQHF.

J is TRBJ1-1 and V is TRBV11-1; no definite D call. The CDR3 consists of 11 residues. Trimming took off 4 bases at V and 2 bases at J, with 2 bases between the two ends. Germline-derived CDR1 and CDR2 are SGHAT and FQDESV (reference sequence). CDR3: CASSSNTEAFF. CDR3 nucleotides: TGTGCCAGCAGCTCAAACACTGAAGCTTTCTTT.

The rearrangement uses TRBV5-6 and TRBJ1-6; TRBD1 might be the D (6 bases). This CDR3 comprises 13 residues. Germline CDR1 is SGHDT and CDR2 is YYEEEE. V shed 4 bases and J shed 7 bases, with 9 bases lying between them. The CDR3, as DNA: TGTGCCAGCAGCAACAGGGCCAATTCACCCCTCCACTTT. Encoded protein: CASSNRANSPLHF.

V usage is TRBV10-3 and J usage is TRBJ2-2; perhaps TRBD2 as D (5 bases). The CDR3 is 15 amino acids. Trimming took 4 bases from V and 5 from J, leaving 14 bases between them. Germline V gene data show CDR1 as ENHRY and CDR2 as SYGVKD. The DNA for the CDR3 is TGTGCCATCAGTGTGGGCAGCTCGGGGACCGGGGAGCTGTTTTTT. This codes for CAISVGSSGTGELFF.

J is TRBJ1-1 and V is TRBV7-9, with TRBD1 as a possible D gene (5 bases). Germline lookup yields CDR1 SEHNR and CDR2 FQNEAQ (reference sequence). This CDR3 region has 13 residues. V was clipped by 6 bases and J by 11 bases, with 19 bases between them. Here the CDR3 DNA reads TGTGCCAGCAGTCTACCCGGGGGGAATTGGGCTTTCTTT. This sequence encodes CASSLPGGNWAFF.

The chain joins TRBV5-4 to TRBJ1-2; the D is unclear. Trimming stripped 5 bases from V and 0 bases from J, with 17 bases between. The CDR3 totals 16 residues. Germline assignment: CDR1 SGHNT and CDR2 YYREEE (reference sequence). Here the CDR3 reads CASSSGPVVANYGYTF. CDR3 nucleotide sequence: TGTGCCAGCAGTTCCGGGCCGGTAGTGGCTAACTATGGCTACACCTTC.

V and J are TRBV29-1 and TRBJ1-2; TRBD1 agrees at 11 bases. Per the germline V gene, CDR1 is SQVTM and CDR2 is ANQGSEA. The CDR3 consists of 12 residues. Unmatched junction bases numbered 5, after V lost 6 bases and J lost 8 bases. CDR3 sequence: CSVRTGGWGYTF. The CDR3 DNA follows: TGCAGCGTACGGACAGGGGGCTGGGGCTACACCTTC.

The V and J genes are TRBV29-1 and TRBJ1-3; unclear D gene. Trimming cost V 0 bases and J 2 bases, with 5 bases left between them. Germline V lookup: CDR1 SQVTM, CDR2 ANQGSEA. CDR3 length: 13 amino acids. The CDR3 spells CSVEDWAGNTIYF. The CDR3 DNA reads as TGCAGCGTTGAAGATTGGGCTGGAAACACCATATATTTT.

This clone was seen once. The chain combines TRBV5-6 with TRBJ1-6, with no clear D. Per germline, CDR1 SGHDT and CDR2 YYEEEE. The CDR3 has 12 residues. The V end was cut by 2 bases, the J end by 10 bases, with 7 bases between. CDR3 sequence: CASSLALSPLHF. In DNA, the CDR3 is TGTGCCAGCAGCTTAGCCCTATCACCCCTCCACTTT.

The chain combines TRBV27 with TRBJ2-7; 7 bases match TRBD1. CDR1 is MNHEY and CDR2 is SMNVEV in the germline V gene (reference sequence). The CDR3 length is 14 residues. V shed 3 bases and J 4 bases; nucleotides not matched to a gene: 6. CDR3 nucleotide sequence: TGTGCCAGCAGTTTTTTGACAGGGCTTTACGAGCAGTACTTC. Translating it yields CASSFLTGLYEQYF.

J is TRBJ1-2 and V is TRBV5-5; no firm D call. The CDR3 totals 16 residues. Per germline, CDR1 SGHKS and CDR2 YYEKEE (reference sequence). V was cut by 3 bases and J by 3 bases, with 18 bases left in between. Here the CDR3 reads CASSSSHRTGDYGYTF. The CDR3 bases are TGTGCCAGCAGCTCCTCTCATCGCACCGGGGACTATGGCTACACCTTC.